Below are 28 T cell receptor beta chains sequenced from a single sample in a study of blood T cell repertoires in COVID-19. Repertoires were generated with immunoSEQ multiplex PCR, while TCRdb's copy carries only in-frame clones and drops some. The sample has roughly 330,000 clones, roughly 88% seen once. Sequenced sample: peripheral blood. Receptor source: a woman aged 50 to 60 with acute or convalescent COVID-19.

V is TRBV11-3 and J is TRBJ2-1; perhaps TRBD1 as D (6 bases). This CDR3 spans 16 amino acids. Germline V gives CDR1 SGHNT, CDR2 YENEEA. V was trimmed by 2 bases and J by 12 bases, leaving 23 bases between them. CDR3 DNA: TGTGCCAGCAGCTTATCAGAAGCAGGGGCCCTAGGGGGGCAGTTCTTC. Its protein is CASSLSEAGALGGQFF.

The V gene is TRBV3-1 (or the pseudogene TRBV3-2), the J gene TRBJ2-2; tentative D call: TRBD2 (5 bases). Per the germline V gene, CDR1 is LGHDT and CDR2 is YNNKEL (reference sequence). V lost 3 bases and J 6 bases, leaving 17 bases between the germline ends. This CDR3 is 16 amino acids long. The CDR3 DNA sequence: TGTGCCAGCAGCCATCACGGTCGGGGAAGGTCCGGGGAGCTGTTTTTT. It yields the protein CASSHHGRGRSGELFF.

Points on this clone: One end of the junction varies from germline; a read error may be responsible. This chain joins TRBV6-5 and TRBJ2-1; D is possibly TRBD1 (6 bases). This CDR3 comprises 15 residues. Per germline, CDR1 MNHEY and CDR2 SVGAGI. This CDR3 is CASTTRDKRYSEQFF. DNA of the CDR3: TGTGCCAGCACCACCCGGGACAAACGCTACAGTGAGCAGTTCTTC.

The chain uses TRBV9 and TRBJ2-2; 8 bases line up with TRBD2. The CDR3 runs 16 residues. Losses at the gene ends were 4 bases for V and 0 bases for J; bases not matched to a gene: 5. Per germline, CDR1 SGDLS and CDR2 YYNGEE. The CDR3 DNA is TGTGCCAGCAGCCCCCGGACTAGCCCGAACACCGGGGAGCTGTTTTTT. Protein product: CASSPRTSPNTGELFF.

This sequence joins TRBV9 and TRBJ2-3; 7 bases are a match to TRBD2. The length of the CDR3 is 13 residues. The V and J ends lost 4 bases and 4 bases, in that order; junction bases with no gene match: 3. Germline V gives CDR1 SGDLS, CDR2 YYNGEE. CDR3 coding DNA: TGTGCCAGCAGCTTGGGGGGGGCAGATACGCAGTATTTT. Amino acid sequence: CASSLGGADTQYF. Variable domain in full (rest from reference TRBV9 and TRBJ2-3): DSGVTQTPKHLITATGQRVTLRCSPRSGDLSVYWYQQSLDQGLQFLIQYYNGEERAKGNILERFSAQQFPDLHSELNLSSLELGDSALYFCASSLGGADTQYFGPGTRLTVL.

The chain links TRBV24-1 to TRBJ1-1; D not certain. Trimming left V 7 bases short and J 0 bases short, with 8 bases between. The CDR3 loop spans 13 amino acids. Germline CDR1 KGHDR, CDR2 SFDVKD. The CDR3 DNA sequence: TGTGCCACCAGCGGAGAAATGAACACTGAAGCTTTCTTT. This sequence encodes CATSGEMNTEAFF.

This chain joins TRBV28 and TRBJ2-5; TRBD1 might be the D (5 bases). The CDR3 is 16 amino acids. Per germline, CDR1 MDHEN and CDR2 SYDVKM. V was trimmed by 10 bases and J by 2 bases, leaving 23 bases between them. CDR3 nucleotide sequence: TGTGCCACCTTCACACTATCAGGGTTAGGGCAAGAGACCCAGTACTTC. Translation: CATFTLSGLGQETQYF.

The chain couples TRBV25-1 to TRBJ2-1; the D gene is possibly TRBD1 (6 bases). The CDR3 consists of 11 residues. With 6 bases removed from V and 10 bases from J, the gap between germline ends came to 10 bases. Germline lookup yields CDR1 MGHDK and CDR2 SYGVNS. The chain's CDR3 is CASRTGPEQFF. CDR3 DNA: TGTGCCAGCAGAACAGGGCCAGAGCAGTTCTTC. Full variable domain (outside the CDR3, taken from reference TRBV25-1 and TRBJ2-1): EADIYQTPRYLVIGTGKKITLECSQTMGHDKMYWYQQDPGMELHLIHYSYGVNSTEKGDLSSESTVSRIRTEHFPLTLESARPSHTSQYLCASRTGPEQFFGPGTRLTVL.

This clone was seen only a few times. The rearrangement uses TRBV9 and TRBJ2-5, with D possibly matching TRBD2 (5 bases). The CDR3 extends over 13 amino acids. Germline loops: CDR1 SGDLS, CDR2 YYNGEE. V shed 3 bases and J shed 2 bases, with 8 bases lying between them. The CDR3 is CASSGTLQETQYF. The CDR3 coding sequence is TGTGCCAGCAGCGGGACTCTGCAAGAGACCCAGTACTTC.

This clone was recorded only once. This chain connects TRBV5-4 to TRBJ1-1; D is perhaps TRBD1 (6 bases). Germline values: CDR1 SGHNT, CDR2 YYREEE (reference sequence). This CDR3 contains 13 residues. With 10 bases removed from V and 3 bases from J, the gap between germline ends came to 16 bases. In nucleotides, the CDR3 is TGTGCCGTGAGCAGGGGTTGGGACACTGAAGCTTTCTTT. It yields the protein CAVSRGWDTEAFF.

The V gene is TRBV11-2, the J gene TRBJ2-3; 11 bases line up with TRBD2. J was trimmed by 4 bases and V by 3 bases; bases with no gene match: 12. This CDR3 is 18 amino acids long. Germline lookup yields CDR1 SGHAT and CDR2 FQNNGV. The CDR3 nucleotides are TGTGCCAGCAGCTTCCCCTGGGGTAGCGGGAGGGTTCCAGATACGCAGTATTTT. It codes for CASSFPWGSGRVPDTQYF.

The V gene is TRBV2, the J gene TRBJ2-5; possibly TRBD2 for D (5 bases). Germline CDR1 is SNHLY and CDR2 is FYNNEI. This CDR3 comprises 15 residues. Trimming cost V 5 bases and J 4 bases, with 17 bases left between them. CDR3 protein: CASSRERTVGETQYF. The CDR3 region has the DNA TGTGCCAGCAGTCGCGAGCGGACGGTCGGAGAGACCCAGTACTTC.

This sequence joins TRBV4-1 and TRBJ2-4, with a possible D match to TRBD2 (5 bases). CDR1 and CDR2 (germline): MGHRA, YSYEKL. CDR3 length: 13 amino acids. V was pared by 4 bases and J by 6 bases, with 10 bases between. For the CDR3, the DNA is TGCGCCAGCAGCCCTCTCCGGGGAAACATTCAGTACTTC. Protein sequence: CASSPLRGNIQYF.

V gene TRBV27 combines with J gene TRBJ1-5; 7 nucleotides align to TRBD1. The CDR3 sequence is 18 residues long. CDR1 and CDR2 (germline): MNHEY, SMNVEV (reference sequence). V lost 1 base and J lost 2; bases outside the gene matches: 11. CDR3 in amino acids: CASSLLGGGGLGNQPQHF. For the CDR3, the DNA is TGTGCCAGCAGTTTATTGGGAGGAGGGGGCTTGGGCAATCAGCCCCAGCATTTT.

CDR3 nucleotide sequence: TGTGCCAGCAGCTTCGTTTCCCTCATCGGGGGGCTCACAGATACGCAGTATTTT. The encoded protein is CASSFVSLIGGLTDTQYF. The chain recombines TRBV5-6 with TRBJ2-3; D may be TRBD2 (7 bases). In germline, CDR1 is SGHDT, CDR2 YYEEEE. Deletions cut 2 bases from V and 2 bases from J, with 21 bases between. This CDR3 is built from 18 residues.

Only a few counts were recorded for this clone. The rearrangement joins TRBV24-1 to TRBJ2-7; 7 bases are a match to TRBD2. The V segment lost 5 bases and the J segment 2 bases; nucleotides outside the gene matches: 8. This CDR3 has 15 amino acids. Germline lookup yields CDR1 KGHDR and CDR2 SFDVKD. The CDR3 here is CATSGWGEGTYEQYF. The CDR3, as DNA: TGTGCCACCAGTGGATGGGGGGAGGGTACCTACGAGCAGTACTTC.

The V gene is TRBV10-3, the J gene TRBJ2-1; D is undetermined. The V and J ends lost 3 bases and 6 bases respectively, with 3 bases between them. The CDR3 consists of 11 residues. The germline V gene encodes CDR1 ENHRY and CDR2 SYGVKD. CDR3 region: CAISEANEQFF. Here the CDR3 DNA reads TGTGCCATCAGTGAAGCCAATGAGCAGTTCTTC.

CDR3 region: CASSYTGDGELFF. CDR3 bases: TGTGCCAGCAGTTATACAGGGGACGGGGAGCTGTTTTTT. The chain joins TRBV7-9 to TRBJ2-2, with 7 bases aligning to TRBD1. The CDR3 has 13 residues. J gave up 7 bases and V 6 bases, and 5 bases lay outside the gene matches. Per germline, CDR1 SEHNR and CDR2 FQNEAQ (reference sequence).

This clone was observed once. This chain joins TRBV15 and TRBJ2-7; 11 bases align to TRBD1. This CDR3 has 15 amino acids. Trimming cost V 0 bases and J 6 bases; bases outside gene matches: 4. Germline CDR1 LNHNV, CDR2 YYDKDF (reference sequence). This chain's CDR3 is CATSREVGTGGEQYF. The DNA for the CDR3 is TGTGCCACCAGCAGAGAAGTCGGGACAGGGGGCGAGCAGTACTTC. Full variable domain (missing parts from reference TRBV15 and TRBJ2-7): DAMVIQNPRYQVTQFGKPVTLSCSQTLNHNVMYWYQQKSSQAPKLLFHYYDKDFNNEADTPDNFQSRRPNTSFCFLDIRSPGLGDTAMYLCATSREVGTGGEQYFGPGTRLTVT.

The rearrangement uses TRBV3-1 (or the pseudogene TRBV3-2) and TRBJ2-3; 9 nucleotides line up with TRBD2. Germline V gene lookup returns CDR1 LGHDT and CDR2 YNNKEL (reference sequence). The CDR3 is made up of 17 amino acids. Trimming removed 4 bases from V and 4 bases from J; junction bases left unmatched: 12. CDR3 loop: CASSLPGLAGGADTQYF. The CDR3 DNA follows: TGTGCCAGCAGCCTCCCGGGTCTGGCGGGAGGGGCAGATACGCAGTATTTT.

The V call is TRBV21-1, the J call TRBJ2-3; TRBD2 is taken as the D call from the table, unchecked against the DNA. TRBV21-1 constitutes a pseudogene. The CDR3 length is 15 residues. CDR3 region: CASSKGARRADTQYF. The DNA for the CDR3 is TGTGCCAGCAGCAAAGGGGCAAGGCGGGCAGATACGCAGTATTTT.

V gene TRBV6-5 combines with J gene TRBJ2-2; the match to TRBD1 covers 7 bases. The CDR3 consists of 16 residues. V shed 0 bases, J shed 0 bases, and the junction held 1 base outside the gene matches. The germline V gene has CDR1 MNHEY and CDR2 SVGAGI. The CDR3, as DNA: TGTGCCAGCAGTTACTCACAGGGGACGAACACCGGGGAGCTGTTTTTT. Encoded protein: CASSYSQGTNTGELFF.

The chain combines TRBV5-5 with TRBJ2-7; 7 bases map to TRBD1. The CDR3 has 15 amino acids. The V and J ends lost 6 bases and 1 base, in that order; junction bases with no gene match: 10. CDR1 SGHKS and CDR2 YYEKEE come from the germline V gene (reference sequence). The DNA for the CDR3 is TGTGCCAGCACCCCTTTGGGACAGAGTTCCTACGAGCAGTACTTC. Its protein is CASTPLGQSSYEQYF.

This CDR3 is CASSFEAEDTQYF. Written as DNA, the CDR3 is TGTGCCAGCAGCTTTGAGGCTGAAGATACGCAGTATTTT. This chain joins TRBV7-3 and TRBJ2-3; D gene unclear. Germline CDR1 is SGHTA and CDR2 is FQGTGA. V was shortened by 3 bases and J by 5 bases, with 9 bases between the two germline ends. The CDR3 runs 13 residues. Full variable domain (rest looked up from reference TRBV7-3 and TRBJ2-3): GAGVSQTPSNKVTEKGKYVELRCDPISGHTALYWYRQSLGQGPEFLIYFQGTGAADDSGLPNDRFFAVRPEGSVSTLKIQRTERGDSAVYLCASSFEAEDTQYFGPGTRLTVL.

The V call is TRBV7-3, the J call TRBJ2-2; 10 bases align to TRBD2. The CDR3 has 18 residues. Trimming removed 2 bases from V and 3 bases from J; junction bases left unmatched: 9. The germline V gene has CDR1 SGHTA and CDR2 FQGTGA. In DNA form, the CDR3 reads TGTGCCAGCAGCTTAGAGAGCGGGAGGGCCCCCTACACCGGGGAGCTGTTTTTT. Amino acids: CASSLESGRAPYTGELFF.

The V call is TRBV7-3, the J call TRBJ2-7; D is unresolved. The CDR3 length is 14 residues. Trimming took off 5 bases at V and 0 bases at J, with 11 bases between the two ends. CDR1 is SGHTA and CDR2 is FQGTGA in the germline V gene. CDR3 sequence (DNA): TGTGCCAGCAGCGTGGGCCCCCACTCCTACGAGCAGTACTTC. It translates to CASSVGPHSYEQYF.

V usage is TRBV11-2 and J usage is TRBJ2-7; 8 bases fit TRBD1. The V and J ends lost 3 bases and 6 bases, in that order; junction bases with no gene match: 7. The CDR3 extends over 14 amino acids. CDR1 and CDR2 (germline): SGHAT, FQNNGV. The CDR3 region is CASSFWTGPSEQYF. The CDR3 nucleotides are TGTGCCAGCAGCTTCTGGACAGGGCCCTCCGAGCAGTACTTC.

This clone was seen more than once but under ten times. The chain carries TRBV7-2 and TRBJ1-3; no reliable D call. This CDR3 region has 14 residues. The germline gives CDR1 SGHTA, CDR2 FQGNSA. V lost 2 bases and J 1 base, leaving 6 bases between the germline ends. The CDR3 DNA follows: TGTGCCAGCAGCTTACGAGGGTCTGGAAACACCATATATTTT. Translated: CASSLRGSGNTIYF.